This T cell receptor beta chain emerged from a study of T cell repertoires in cytomegalovirus infection. Overall study: CMV infection and matching HLA type were both indicated by public TCR beta signatures. General study results and limits: Public TCR beta family frequency separated CMV-and-HLA carriers, including in an independent cohort. HLA-C-restricted CMV clonotypes gave the most frequent clonotype in two of eight donors.

TCRdb fed the reads into MiXCR, producing one record per CDR3 protein. Of 500,000 to 600,000 distinct CDR3 sequences in the sample, 15% to 20% were seen once. With 4 bases removed from V and 6 bases from J, the gap between germline ends came to 13 bases. The germline V gene has CDR1 SQVTM and CDR2 ANQGSEA. CDR3 length: 12 residues. Turning to this clonotype: What it recognizes is unknown.

This clonotype originated in a human donor in good health (CMV status not recorded). Some clones in this sample may be carry-over from other donors' samples. Sequencing was performed on CD8+ T cells from PBMCs. This sequence joins TRBV29-1 and TRBJ2-7; D may be TRBD1 (5 bases). CDR3 loop: CSVAQVLLEQYF. CDR3 bases: TGCAGCGTTGCACAGGTGCTCCTCGAGCAGTACTTC.